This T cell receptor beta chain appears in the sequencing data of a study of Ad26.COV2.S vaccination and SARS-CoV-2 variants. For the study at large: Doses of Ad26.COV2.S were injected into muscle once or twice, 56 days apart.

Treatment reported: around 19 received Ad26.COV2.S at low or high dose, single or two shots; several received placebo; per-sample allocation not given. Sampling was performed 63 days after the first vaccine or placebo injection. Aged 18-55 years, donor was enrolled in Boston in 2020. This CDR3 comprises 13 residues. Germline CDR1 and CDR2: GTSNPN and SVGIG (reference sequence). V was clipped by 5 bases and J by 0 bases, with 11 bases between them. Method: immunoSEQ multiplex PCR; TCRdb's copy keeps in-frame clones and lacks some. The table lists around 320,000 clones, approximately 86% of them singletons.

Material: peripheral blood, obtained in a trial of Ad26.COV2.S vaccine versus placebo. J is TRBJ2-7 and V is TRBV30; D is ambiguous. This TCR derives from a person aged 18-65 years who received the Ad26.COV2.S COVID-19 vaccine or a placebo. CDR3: CAWARKASYEQYF. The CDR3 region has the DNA TGTGCCTGGGCTCGCAAGGCCTCCTACGAGCAGTACTTC. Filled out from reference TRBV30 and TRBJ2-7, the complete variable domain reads SQTIHQWPATLVQPVGSPLSLECTVEGTSNPNLYWYRQAAGRGLQLLFYSVGIGQISSEVPQNLSASRPQDRQFILSSKKLLLSDSGFYLCAWARKASYEQYFGPGTRLTVT.